Here is one TCR beta chain with its context. It lacks a known antigen. Base qualities are not recorded, but no much larger clone differs from it by a single base. Systemically healthy Caucasian individuals from Russia, roughly 40 in total and aged roughly 6 to 100 years, were included as donors. Each donor gave 8 to 10 milliliters of peripheral blood, collected into EDTA-treated Vacutainer tubes. Ficoll-Paque density-gradient centrifugation was used to isolate PBMCs, with at least 7 million per sample. Total RNA, at least 6 micrograms per sample, was extracted from PBMCs with Trizol reagent. For every donor, flow cytometry on a PBMC aliquot measured the percentage of naive CD45RAhigh/CD27high T cells. The library was made by 5' RACE. Data came from an Illumina HiSeq 2500. The second PCR ran for about 6 to 11 cycles and used a J-beta primer mix along with a sample-barcoded 5' primer. A template-switch 5' adaptor carrying 12 random nucleotides introduced a unique molecular identifier onto each TCR beta cDNA molecule. Each sample yielded at least 3 million CDR3-containing paired-end reads. All of the RNA was converted into first-strand cDNA using the Mint cDNA synthesis kit, with a TRBC-specific oligonucleotide serving as the primer. All cDNA was treated with uracil-DNA glycosylase and then went through a first 18-cycle PCR with the universal primers M1SS and BC2_uni_R. The study's processing was this. Normalization of each sample was performed by random selection of 1 million high-quality reads, each carrying a distinct molecular identifier. Reads with shared molecular identifiers were discarded instead of being binned into consensus sequences. MiTCR, set to a Q25 quality threshold and the strictest error-elimination algorithm, was used for CDR3 identification, clonotype clustering and error correction. Lower-bound total TCR beta diversity was estimated with a nonparametric unseen species model using Euler transformation. TCRdb handled the public reads itself, with Q25 trimming in fastp and clone calling in MiXCR, and kept productive beta chains. Each record represents a unique CDR3 protein, reported with the most common genes and DNA among its rows. What appears here as the V and J calls and clone size reflects TCRdb's work, not the paper's. The sample contains under 2,000,000 distinct CDR3 sequences, 49% of them found a single time. Of the sample, more than 2% falls within the top ten clones.

The data originate from a study of blood T cells in healthy people across ages (dated by TCRdb to between 2014 and 2017). At the level of the whole study: Template switching captured roughly one uniquely barcoded TCR beta cDNA molecule per two T cells in model experiments. To avoid experimental bias, donors of different ages were spread randomly across the sequencing lanes. For two donors (one aged 18 to 29 and one aged 80 or older), the study analyzed two additional independent replicas of 1 million unique cDNA reads from the same blood draw. Four age groups were formed from the donors: young (average about 16 years), middle-aged (approximately 40), aged (approximately 60) and long-lived (roughly 88). Using deep sequencing normalized with unique cDNA molecular identifiers, the study measured how TCR beta repertoire diversity changes with age.

Inclusive of the bounding cysteine and phenylalanine, the CDR3 is 15 residues long. Only the CDR3 DNA stays, 45 bases, in frame from base 1. V is cut by 7 bases and J by 2 bases, and the space between the germline ends is 19 bases. The germline V gene gives CDR1 as SQVTM and CDR2 as ANQGSEA. Study-level results and caveats: Estimates of total diversity from one million sequenced T cells were regarded as lower bounds and underestimates. There was a strong correlation between observed TCR beta diversity and the percentage of naive T cells measured by flow cytometry. Donor CMV infection status was unknown, potentially confounding age-related changes in expanded clonotypes. As age increased, observed TCR beta diversity per million T cells dropped in a roughly linear way, and a significant reduction was already evident by age 40. Conclusive comparison of naive and antigen-experienced compartments was prevented by the profiling of bulk unsorted PBMCs. The long-lived group showed more naive CD4+ T cells, fewer expanded clones and increased TCR diversity than the aged group, suggesting age selection.

The V gene is TRBV29-1 and the J gene is TRBJ2-3; the D gene may be TRBD1 or TRBD2, since each aligns over 6 bases. The sequenced sample was blood. The receptor comes from a woman in her 40s in good health. The CDR3 protein sequence reads: CSAGPGASLTDTQYF. In nucleotide form, the sequence is TGCAGCGCCGGCCCGGGGGCTAGTCTCACAGATACGCAGTATTTT.